The text below deals with one TCR beta chain. Data came from immunoSEQ multiplex PCR; TCRdb stores just in-frame clones and leaves some out. The data hold about 27,000 clones, with approximately 80% observed a single time. The sample belongs to a study of sequential checkpoint blockade in melanoma. Sample treatment: randomized to nivolumab then ipilimumab (arm A) or the reverse (arm B). Material: CD8+ T cells sorted from blood (inferred from file names), obtained from a patient given nivolumab and ipilimumab in sequence. The receptor was isolated from a human donor with melanoma.

The CDR3 nucleotides read TGTGCCAGCAGCACCAGCGGGGGGGCCTTGGATGAGCAGTTCTTC. This codes for CASSTSGGALDEQFF. This sequence joins TRBV9 and TRBJ2-1, with 10 bases matching TRBD2. V shed 4 bases and J 8 bases; nucleotides not matched to a gene: 9. The CDR3 contains 15 residues. Germline V gene sequence: CDR1 SGDLS, CDR2 YYNGEE.